The 15 T cell receptor beta chains in this list originate from one sample, sequenced in a study of CD8+ T cells in alopecia areata. cDNA reverse transcribed from extracted RNA served as the sequencing template. TCRdb's table, derived via immunoSEQ multiplex PCR, lists solely in-frame clones and lacks some. The table has roughly 120,000 clones, roughly 69% seen once; the top ten hold roughly 3.1%. Sequenced: CD4+ T cells sorted from blood. Every receptor here comes from a human donor in good health.

The chain employs TRBV4-1 and TRBJ1-5; 9 bases are shared with TRBD1. With 1 base clipped from V and 2 bases from J, the junction kept 3 bases outside the gene matches. CDR1 MGHRA and CDR2 YSYEKL come from the germline V gene. This CDR3 spans 16 amino acids. CDR3 residues: CASSQGTGVGNQPQHF. The CDR3 coding sequence is TGCGCCAGCAGCCAAGGGACAGGGGTTGGCAATCAGCCCCAGCATTTT.

V and J are TRBV5-1 and TRBJ2-3, with D hard to call. CDR1 SGHRS and CDR2 YFSETQ come from the germline V gene. Trimming removed 1 base at V and 2 bases at J, with 8 bases between. The CDR3 length is 14 residues. The CDR3 DNA reads as TGCGCCAGCAGCTTGCAATGGTCCACAGATACGCAGTATTTT. Residues: CASSLQWSTDTQYF.

V gene TRBV25-1 combines with J gene TRBJ2-7; 9 nucleotides match TRBD1. This CDR3 region has 13 residues. Trimming took 6 bases from V and 4 from J; bases not matched to a gene: 4. Per the germline V gene, CDR1 is MGHDK and CDR2 is SYGVNS. CDR3 amino acids: CASSHRGPYEQYF. CDR3 coding DNA: TGTGCCAGCAGCCACAGGGGGCCTTACGAGCAGTACTTC.

This clone was observed once. The gene calls are TRBV25-1 and TRBJ1-1; TRBD1 aligns across 9 bases. Germline CDR1 MGHDK, CDR2 SYGVNS. CDR3 length: 13 residues. V shed 4 bases and J 3 bases; nucleotides not matched to a gene: 0. CDR3 bases: TGTGCCAGCAGTGGGACAGGGGACACTGAAGCTTTCTTT. This gives the protein CASSGTGDTEAFF.

V gene TRBV5-1 combines with J gene TRBJ1-2, with D hard to call. The V end was cut by 5 bases, the J end by 0 bases, with 17 bases between. Per the germline V gene, CDR1 is SGHRS and CDR2 is YFSETQ. The CDR3 is 16 amino acids. The CDR3 is CASSPRERATNYGYTF. The CDR3 DNA reads as TGCGCCAGCAGTCCGCGGGAGAGGGCCACTAACTATGGCTACACCTTC.

This chain joins TRBV6-5 and TRBJ2-5, with 11 bases lining up with TRBD2. The CDR3 loop spans 16 amino acids. J gave up 4 bases and V 2 bases, and 6 bases lay outside the gene matches. From germline, CDR1 is MNHEY and CDR2 SVGAGI. The CDR3 DNA is TGTGCCAGCAGTTACACAATAGCGGGGGGGCGAGAGACCCAGTACTTC. Its translation is CASSYTIAGGRETQYF.

This clone was counted only a few times. The V gene is TRBV19, the J gene TRBJ2-1; 8 bases line up with TRBD1. V lost 4 bases and J lost 8; bases outside the gene matches: 4. The CDR3 covers 13 residues. Germline CDR1 reads LNHDA; CDR2 reads SQIVND (reference sequence). The CDR3 here is CASSRTGSHEQFF. The CDR3, as DNA: TGTGCCAGTAGTAGGACAGGGAGTCATGAGCAGTTCTTC.

This sequence joins TRBV25-1 and TRBJ2-1; D is perhaps TRBD2 (5 bases). This CDR3 has 17 amino acids. Looked up from germline, CDR1 is MGHDK and CDR2 is SYGVNS. V dropped 3 bases and J dropped 9 bases, with 24 bases sitting between them. The CDR3 DNA reads as TGTGCCAGCAGTGATGAGGGTGGGAGCGGTAGGCGGAGTGAGCAGTTCTTC. It translates to CASSDEGGSGRRSEQFF. Supplemented by reference TRBV25-1 and TRBJ2-1, the full variable domain reads EADIYQTPRYLVIGTGKKITLECSQTMGHDKMYWYQQDPGMELHLIHYSYGVNSTEKGDLSSESTVSRIRTEHFPLTLESARPSHTSQYLCASSDEGGSGRRSEQFFGPGTRLTVL.

V usage is TRBV29-1 and J usage is TRBJ2-1; D is possibly TRBD2 (5 bases). Germline lookup yields CDR1 SQVTM and CDR2 ANQGSEA. The CDR3 extends over 13 amino acids. The germline V and J ends were trimmed by 7 bases and 3 bases, with 13 bases remaining between them. CDR3 region: CSAGISGYNEQFF. Written as DNA, the CDR3 is TGCAGCGCGGGGATCTCCGGCTACAATGAGCAGTTCTTC.

The rearrangement joins TRBV12-5 to TRBJ2-3; a possible D gene is TRBD2 (5 bases). Trimming shortened V by 4 bases and J by 3 bases, and 11 bases separated the two germline ends. Germline assignment: CDR1 LGHNT and CDR2 FRNRAP. There are 14 residues in the CDR3. CDR3 DNA sequence: TGTGCTAGTGGTTCCGGGGATGGGACAGATACGCAGTATTTT. It translates to CASGSGDGTDTQYF. Based on the CDR3 plus reference TRBV12-5 and TRBJ2-3, the full variable domain is DARVTQTPRHKVTEMGQEVTMRCQPILGHNTVFWYRQTMMQGLELLAYFRNRAPLDDSGMPKDRFSAEMPDATLATLKIQPSEPRDSAVYFCASGSGDGTDTQYFGPGTRLTVL.

This clone was counted once. The chain is built from TRBV30 and TRBJ2-7, with D perhaps TRBD2 (5 bases). The CDR3 is made up of 12 amino acids. Trimming stripped 4 bases from V and 2 bases from J, with 9 bases between. Germline V gene data show CDR1 as GTSNPN and CDR2 as SVGIG (reference sequence). DNA of the CDR3: TGTGCCTGGAATGAGGGAGCCTACGAGCAGTACTTC. As protein: CAWNEGAYEQYF.

The gene calls are TRBV30 and TRBJ1-2, with 9 nucleotides matching TRBD1. V gave up 5 bases and J gave up 7 bases; unmatched junction bases: 8. This CDR3 has 13 residues. Per germline, CDR1 GTSNPN and CDR2 SVGIG (reference sequence). The CDR3 region is CAWHTGGPGGYTF. DNA of the CDR3: TGTGCCTGGCATACAGGGGGCCCGGGTGGCTACACCTTC.

The chain recombines TRBV16 with TRBJ2-3, with unresolved D. The CDR3 is 14 amino acids. The V and J ends lost 0 bases and 2 bases respectively, with 6 bases between them. CDR1 and CDR2 from the germline V gene are KGHSY and FQNENV. CDR3 nucleotide sequence: TGTGCCAGCAGCCAATCCGATTTCACAGATACGCAGTATTTT. Its protein product is CASSQSDFTDTQYF. The complete variable domain, with remaining parts taken from reference TRBV16 and TRBJ2-3, reads GEEVAQTPKHLVRGEGQKAKLYCAPIKGHSYVFWYQQVLKNEFKFLISFQNENVFDETGMPKERFSAKCLPNSPCSLEIQATKLEDSAVYFCASSQSDFTDTQYFGPGTRLTVL.

The chain couples TRBV5-1 to TRBJ2-3; possibly TRBD1 or TRBD2 for D (5 bases each). Per germline, CDR1 SGHRS and CDR2 YFSETQ. Trimming cost V 5 bases and J 0 bases, with 13 bases left between them. This CDR3 has 15 residues. This chain's CDR3 is CASSPGTSSTDTQYF. The CDR3, as DNA: TGCGCCAGCAGTCCCGGGACGTCTAGCACAGATACGCAGTATTTT.

The J gene is TRBJ1-1, the V gene TRBV15, with no clear D. The germline V gene encodes CDR1 LNHNV and CDR2 YYDKDF (reference sequence). The CDR3 length is 15 residues. Trimming cost V 3 bases and J 3 bases, with 14 bases left between them. The CDR3 here is CATSSAQLSDTEAFF. Written as DNA, the CDR3 is TGTGCCACCAGCAGCGCCCAGTTATCGGACACTGAAGCTTTCTTT.